One T cell receptor (beta chain) is described in this entry. Its target is unknown. The CDR3 is made up of 17 amino acids. J was trimmed by 12 bases and V by 2 bases; bases with no gene match: 14. Germline CDR1 is MNHEY and CDR2 is SVGEGT. Through negative isolation, CD4+ and CD8+ T cells were obtained, while TEMRA cells were enriched using FACS. The sample is drawn from a study of CD8 T cells in Susac syndrome. Across the study: Of the sequenced Susac syndrome patients, over 5 had active disease and about eight were in remission.

General study findings and limits: The authors acknowledged that their TCR sequencing and HLA analysis involved a relatively small number of individuals.

Reverse transcription of about 0.45 to 1 ug RNA was performed with random hexamers. The CDR3 of TCR beta was amplified by immunoSEQ multiplex PCR across 54 Vbeta and 13 Jbeta. One entry per CDR3 protein, called by TCRdb with MiXCR from the immunoSEQ multiplex PCR reads. The data show 150,000 to 190,000 distinct CDR3 sequences, with 95% seen just once and approximately 0.17% held by the top ten. This chain connects TRBV6-2 or TRBV6-3 to TRBJ1-6; 9 bases map to TRBD1. This receptor was identified in a human donor with Susac syndrome. Sample: CD4+ T cells from PBMCs. This chain's CDR3 is CASSYLAGQGISGPLHF. CDR3 coding DNA: TGTGCCAGCAGTTACCTCGCGGGACAGGGAATCTCAGGACCCCTCCACTTT.